The 26 T cell receptor beta chains presented below share a single source sample, sequenced in a study of breast tumors, draining lymph nodes, adjacent tissues. TCRdb re-analysed the multiplex PCR reads in MiXCR, keeping a single row per CDR3 protein. Seen here are over 130,000 distinct CDR3 sequences, 30% to 35% observed once, and the top ten hold 2.3%. Axillary draining lymph nodes of breast cancer patients supplied the node samples. The material sequenced was axillary lymph node tissue. All receptors derive from a female donor with breast cancer. Some clones in this sample may be carry-over from other donors' samples.

V gene TRBV7-3 combines with J gene TRBJ2-5, with TRBD2 matching over 13 bases. Per germline, CDR1 SGHTA and CDR2 FQGTGA. V shed 2 bases, J shed 5 bases, and the junction held 11 bases outside the gene matches. The CDR3 totals 18 residues. The CDR3 bases are TGTGCCAGCAGCTTACTTGGGACTAGCGGGGAATCGGGGGAGACCCAGTACTTC. Amino acids: CASSLLGTSGESGETQYF.

This clonotype has just a few counts. V gene TRBV27 combines with J gene TRBJ2-3, with 9 bases aligning to TRBD2. Unmatched junction bases numbered 4, after V lost 2 bases and J lost 1 base. The germline CDR1 and CDR2 sequences are MNHEY and SMNVEV (reference sequence). The CDR3 runs to 16 residues. The CDR3 region has the DNA TGTGCCAGCAGTTTAATGTTAGCGGGGGGCACAGATACGCAGTATTTT. Encoded protein: CASSLMLAGGTDTQYF.

This clonotype was counted ten times or more. The gene calls are TRBV12-3 or TRBV12-4 and TRBJ2-1; TRBD1 agrees at 9 bases. This CDR3 is built from 15 residues. Losses at the gene ends were 6 bases for V and 6 bases for J; bases not matched to a gene: 9. The CDR3 sequence is CASSLTGTGFNEQFF. CDR3 nucleotides: TGTGCCAGCAGCCTCACCGGGACAGGGTTCAATGAGCAGTTCTTC.

The rearrangement links TRBV10-1 to TRBJ2-4, with TRBD2 identical over 9 bases. This CDR3 is 18 amino acids long. Germline V gives CDR1 WNHNN, CDR2 SYGVQD (reference sequence). Losses at the gene ends were 0 bases for V and 0 bases for J; bases not matched to a gene: 6. CDR3 coding DNA: TGCGCCAGCAGTGAGTCTAGCGGGGGTAAGTTAGCCAAAAACATTCAGTACTTC. Its protein is CASSESSGGKLAKNIQYF.

On this clonotype itself: A much larger clone differs by one base, so this may be a read error. The chain uses TRBV11-2 and TRBJ2-2; D might be TRBD2 (6 bases). CDR3 length: 18 residues. Between the trimmed V and J ends, which lost 5 bases and 1 base, there was a span of 20 bases. The V gene's germline CDR1 is SGHAT and CDR2 FQNNGV. The CDR3 reads CASSPRYSAGRNTGELFF. The CDR3 coding sequence is TGTGCCAGCAGCCCGCGGTATAGCGCGGGGCGGAACACCGGGGAGCTGTTTTTT.

This clonotype was found a few times. The junction differs from germline at one of its ends, possibly a read error. J is TRBJ2-4 and V is TRBV19; D uncertain. The CDR3 runs to 17 residues. CDR1 is LNHDA and CDR2 is SQIVND in the germline V gene (reference sequence). The CDR3 here is CASSRWAKGDAKNIQSF. CDR3 sequence (DNA): TGTGCCAGTAGCCGGTGGGCGAAGGGTGATGCCAAAAACATTCAGTCCTTC.

Concerning this clonotype: The conserved closing phenylalanine or tryptophan is absent in this CDR3, likely reflecting a read error. V is TRBV19 and J is TRBJ2-7; D is unresolved. Trimming left V 3 bases short and J 2 bases short, with 17 bases between. Germline loops: CDR1 LNHDA, CDR2 SQIVND (reference sequence). The CDR3 totals 16 residues. CDR3 in amino acids: CASSMGPSRIPYEQYS. In DNA, the CDR3 is TGTGCCAGTAGTATGGGCCCTAGTCGGATTCCCTACGAGCAGTACTCC.

There are many counts of this clonotype. This may arise from a read error, as a much more abundant clone is one base away. The DNA of the CDR3 is TGTGCCAGCAGCTTAGAATCTGTGGAGGGGGTCGATAATCCACCCCTCCACTTT. This gives the protein CASSLESVEGVDNPPLHF. The chain is built from TRBV7-9 and TRBJ1-6; D may be TRBD1 (6 bases). The CDR3 contains 18 residues. CDR1 is SEHNR, CDR2 FQNEAQ, per germline (reference sequence).

For this clonotype: A much larger clone is a single base away; this may be a read error. The chain combines TRBV7-8 with TRBJ2-5; 9 bases align to TRBD1. The V gene end was trimmed by 3 bases and the J gene end by 13 bases; junction bases not matched to a gene: 21. The CDR3 consists of 17 residues. Germline V gene data show CDR1 as SGHVS and CDR2 as FQNEAQ. CDR3 sequence (DNA): TGTGCCAGCAGCTTTCGGCCCGGGACAGGGTCTGGGGAGCCCCGGTACTTC. It encodes CASSFRPGTGSGEPRYF.

This clonotype was recorded at least ten times. CDR3 nucleotides: TGTGCCAGCAGCGCGTCGCTCCACGCCACTCCCTACGAGCAGTACTTC. Translated: CASSASLHATPYEQYF. The chain recombines TRBV11-2 with TRBJ2-7; D not certain. The CDR3 totals 16 residues. V shed 5 bases and J shed 2 bases, with 19 bases lying between them. Germline loops: CDR1 SGHAT, CDR2 FQNNGV. Supplemented by reference TRBV11-2 and TRBJ2-7, the full variable domain reads EAGVAQSPRYKIIEKRQSVAFWCNPISGHATLYWYQQILGQGPKLLIQFQNNGVVDDSQLPKDRFSAERLKGVDSTLKIQPAKLEDSAVYLCASSASLHATPYEQYFGPGTRLTVT.

This clonotype appeared many times. This chain connects TRBV2 to TRBJ1-6, with a tentative D call TRBD1 (5 bases). Germline CDR1 SNHLY, CDR2 FYNNEI. The CDR3 is made up of 15 amino acids. The V end was cut by 4 bases, the J end by 7 bases, with 14 bases between. The CDR3 loop is CASSGSREKNSPLHF. DNA for the CDR3: TGTGCCAGCAGTGGGAGCAGGGAGAAAAATTCACCCCTCCACTTT.

This clonotype was seen at least ten times. It may be a read error: a sequence one base away is much more abundant. The chain uses TRBV7-8 and TRBJ2-5; TRBD1 matches 9 bases. There are 15 residues in the CDR3. The germline V gene encodes CDR1 SGHVS and CDR2 FQNEAQ. The CDR3 here is CASSHHRGLQETQHF. The CDR3 DNA reads TGTGCCAGCAGCCACCACAGGGGGCTCCAAGAGACCCAGCACTTC. Full variable domain (rest looked up from reference TRBV7-8 and TRBJ2-5): GAGVSQSPRYKVAKRGQDVALRCDPISGHVSLFWYQQALGQGPEFLTYFQNEAQLDKSGLPSDRFFAERPEGSVSTLKIQRTQQEDSAVYLCASSHHRGLQETQHFGPGTRLLVL.

This clonotype was recorded many times. The J gene is TRBJ1-4, the V gene TRBV30; D is ambiguous. CDR1 GTSNPN and CDR2 SVGIG come from the germline V gene (reference sequence). The CDR3 covers 13 residues. V lost 1 base to trimming and J lost 14 bases, with 17 bases between them. CDR3 residues: CAWSGRGILKLFF. DNA of the CDR3: TGTGCCTGGAGTGGTAGAGGGATTCTCAAGCTGTTTTTT.

The chain has TRBV6-6 and TRBJ2-3, with 9 bases identical to TRBD1. The V and J ends lost 11 bases and 3 bases, in that order; junction bases with no gene match: 12. The V gene's germline CDR1 is MNHNY and CDR2 SVGAGI (reference sequence). The CDR3 has 15 amino acids. The CDR3 loop reads CAGTPGQGRTDTQYF. CDR3 DNA sequence: TGTGCCGGCACACCGGGACAGGGTCGGACAGATACGCAGTATTTT.

The chain carries TRBV29-1 and TRBJ2-1; the D call may be TRBD1 or TRBD2 (7 bases each). Germline values: CDR1 SQVTM, CDR2 ANQGSEA. This CDR3 contains 14 residues. V lost 6 bases and J lost 7, with 19 bases in between. The CDR3 spells CSVRGGREGNEQFF. The DNA of the CDR3 is TGCAGCGTAAGAGGGGGCAGGGAGGGGAATGAGCAGTTCTTC.

This clonotype has a single count. V gene TRBV9 combines with J gene TRBJ1-3, with D unclear. This CDR3 is built from 13 residues. V was cut by 0 bases and J by 7 bases, with 8 bases left in between. CDR1 is SGDLS and CDR2 is YYNGEE in the germline V gene. The CDR3 loop is CASSVAHGNTIYF. CDR3 in DNA: TGTGCCAGCAGCGTAGCACACGGCAACACCATATATTTT.

A word on this clonotype: Because the CDR3's place on the DNA is in doubt, the DNA is left out and the CDR3 is given as listed by TCRdb. J is TRBJ2-2 and V is TRBV7-9; TRBD1, the table's D call, lacks a check against the DNA. The CDR3 is 22 residues long, ends included. Germline values: CDR1 SEHNR, CDR2 FQNEAQ (reference sequence). CDR3 region: CASSPTLHYEQYFGPGTGELFF.

The chain couples TRBV20-1 to TRBJ1-5, with 7 bases identical to TRBD1. After removal of 6 bases from V and 2 bases from J, the junction contained 10 bases not matched to a gene. CDR1 DFQATT and CDR2 SNEGSKA come from the germline V gene (reference sequence). CDR3 length equals 15 residues. The CDR3 DNA sequence: TGCAGTGCCTTAGACAGGGAAGGAGGCAATCAGCCCCAGCATTTT. Residues: CSALDREGGNQPQHF.

To note about this clonotype: A read error may account for a junction end that differs from germline. This chain connects TRBV20-1 to TRBJ1-6; a possible D gene is TRBD1 (5 bases). CDR3 size: 12 residues. CDR1 DFQATT and CDR2 SNEGSKA come from the germline V gene (reference sequence). The CDR3 region is CSASVGEGPPHF. CDR3 in DNA: TGCAGTGCTAGTGTTGGGGAGGGGCCCCCCCACTTT.

The gene calls are TRBV7-2 and TRBJ1-4, with TRBD1 as a possible D gene (5 bases). In germline, CDR1 is SGHTA, CDR2 FQGNSA. The germline V and J ends were trimmed by 5 bases and 4 bases, with 11 bases remaining between them. CDR3 size: 14 residues. The CDR3 protein is CASSLGTDNEKLFF. In DNA, the CDR3 is TGTGCCAGCAGCCTTGGGACCGATAATGAAAAACTGTTTTTT.

At least ten counts were recorded for this clonotype. The chain carries TRBV7-2 and TRBJ1-5; D is ambiguous. CDR3 length: 13 amino acids. Trimming pared 1 base from V and 6 bases from J, leaving 7 bases between. Germline V gene data show CDR1 as SGHTA and CDR2 as FQGNSA. The CDR3 loop is CASSLEGSQPQHF. DNA for the CDR3: TGTGCCAGCAGCTTAGAAGGGAGTCAGCCCCAGCATTTT.

In this sample, this clonotype turned up many times. The chain couples TRBV18 to TRBJ2-5, with D perhaps assigned TRBD1 or TRBD2 (5 bases each). The CDR3 sequence is 14 residues long. The germline gives CDR1 KGHSH, CDR2 LQKENI. The ends were cut back, 0 bases at V and 5 bases at J, with 10 bases in the middle. For the CDR3, the DNA is TGTGCCAGCTCACCACCGGGACCAGGGGAGACCCAGTACTTC. Protein sequence: CASSPPGPGETQYF.

Notes on this clonotype: Germline and junction disagree at one end, which may indicate a read error. This chain connects TRBV11-1 to TRBJ1-2, with D hard to call. Germline assignment: CDR1 SGHAT and CDR2 FQDESV (reference sequence). The CDR3 contains 17 residues. CDR3 nucleotide sequence: TGTGCCAGCAGCCAAGACTATGGGCCGGGAGTCGGCGATGGCTACACCTTT. This codes for CASSQDYGPGVGDGYTF.

This clonotype came up a few times. A read error is possible here, since a much larger clone lies one base away. This chain joins TRBV4-3 and TRBJ2-5; 12 bases are a match to TRBD2. CDR1 is LGHNA, CDR2 YSLEER, per germline. CDR3 length equals 17 residues. After removal of 1 base from V and 4 bases from J, the junction contained 7 bases not matched to a gene. In DNA form, the CDR3 reads TGCGCCAGCAGCCAAGGGGCTAGCGGGGGGGCCGCAGAGACCCAGTACTTC. Translated: CASSQGASGGAAETQYF.

This clonotype has ten or more counts. The rearrangement joins TRBV6-1 to TRBJ1-4; possible D gene TRBD1, 6 bases. The CDR3 is 15 residues long. Trimming shortened V by 6 bases and J by 11 bases, and 22 bases separated the two germline ends. Per the germline V gene, CDR1 is MNHNS and CDR2 is SASEGT. This chain's CDR3 is CASSPTPGGGGKLFF. CDR3 DNA sequence: TGTGCCAGCAGCCCTACTCCTGGGGGAGGGGGGAAACTGTTTTTT.

As regards this clonotype: The junction departs from the called germline gene at one end, perhaps through a read error. The rearrangement joins TRBV4-1 to TRBJ1-6, with 8 bases matching TRBD1. Germline V gene lookup returns CDR1 MGHRA and CDR2 YSYEKL. The CDR3 covers 16 residues. CDR3 loop: CASSQDPGQDNSPVHF. CDR3 nucleotides: TGCGCCAGCAGCCAGGACCCGGGACAGGATAATTCACCCGTCCACTTT.